A selection of T cell receptor beta chains follows, all from one sample in a study of blood T cell repertoires in COVID-19. Here immunoSEQ multiplex PCR was the method, and the copy in TCRdb shows in-frame clones only, minus some. The profile shows around 140,000 clones, roughly 84% of them singletons. The sample taken for sequencing was peripheral blood. The receptor set was obtained from a human donor in a cohort sampled during active COVID-19. The CDR3 runs from the conserved cysteine through the conserved F or W. D genes are given only for firm matches. Not every row has a clone size; where given, it reads once, few, many or a size class.

clone_size	v_call	d_call	j_call	cdr3_aa	cdr3_nt
-	TRBV2	-	TRBJ1-2	CATSPEGHNYGYTF	TGTGCCACGTCCCCCGAGGGACATAACTATGGCTACACCTTC
-	TRBV28	TRBD1	TRBJ1-1	CASRSPGGPNTEAFF	TGTGCCAGCAGAAGTCCAGGGGGCCCTAACACTGAAGCTTTCTTT
once	TRBV30	-	TRBJ1-1	CAWSLFPRRASLLAEAFF	TGTGCCTGGAGTCTCTTCCCGAGGAGGGCGTCCCTTCTGGCTGAAGCTTTCTTT
many	TRBV19	TRBD1	TRBJ1-5	CASSRDRNQPQHF	TGTGCCAGTAGTCGGGACAGGAATCAGCCCCAGCATTTT
-	TRBV27	TRBD1	TRBJ2-2	CASSEPQGAGELFF	TGTGCCAGCAGCGAACCCCAGGGGGCCGGGGAGCTGTTTTTT
few	TRBV4-2	-	TRBJ1-2	CASSPRRGKNGYTF	TGTGCCAGCAGCCCCCGGCGGGGGAAGAATGGCTACACCTTC
-	TRBV15	TRBD1	TRBJ1-2	CATSREFTGTGADGYTF	TGTGCCACCAGCAGAGAATTTACCGGGACAGGGGCGGATGGCTACACCTTC
-	TRBV7-8	-	TRBJ2-3	CASSQGEAWGDTQYF	TGTGCCAGCAGCCAAGGGGAGGCTTGGGGAGATACGCAGTATTTT
-	TRBV23-1	-	TRBJ2-2	CASSPTRIGGGELFF	TGCGCCAGCAGCCCAACAAGGATCGGGGGCGGGGAGCTGTTTTTT
once	TRBV19	TRBD1	TRBJ1-2	CASSDTGGISYGYTF	TGTGCCAGTAGTGACACAGGGGGCATAAGCTATGGCTACACCTTC
-	TRBV4-1	-	TRBJ2-3	CASSPQAVRTDTQYF	TGCGCCAGCAGCCCCCAAGCGGTGAGAACAGATACGCAGTATTTT
-	TRBV30	-	TRBJ2-4	CAWSVGIAKNIQYF	TGTGCCTGGAGTGTGGGCATAGCCAAAAACATTCAGTACTTC
-	TRBV7-3	TRBD2	TRBJ2-1	CASSPGGSGRPPGSEQFF	TGTGCCAGCAGCCCGGGGGGAAGCGGACGCCCCCCGGGGAGTGAGCAGTTCTTC
-	TRBV5-8	-	TRBJ2-2	CASSLVRSNRNTGELFF	TGTGCCAGCAGCTTGGTTCGGTCGAATCGGAACACCGGGGAGCTGTTTTTT
-	TRBV19	TRBD1	TRBJ1-2	CASTTGGDYGYTF	TGTGCCAGTACCACAGGGGGGGACTATGGCTACACCTTC
once	TRBV7-9	-	TRBJ2-5	CASSPRGVDRAETQYF	TGTGCCAGCAGCCCAAGGGGGGTCGACAGGGCGGAGACCCAGTACTTC
-	TRBV5-6	-	TRBJ2-4	CASSRRELAKNIQYF	TGTGCCAGCAGCCGACGGGAACTAGCCAAAAACATTCAGTACTTC
-	TRBV19	-	TRBJ1-6	CASSTRVVINSPLHF	TGTGCCAGTAGTACGCGGGTTGTTATAAATTCACCCCTCCACTTT
-	TRBV6-2/TRBV6-3	-	TRBJ2-1	CASSKLGGTYNEQFF	TGTGCCAGCAGTAAATTGGGGGGAACCTACAATGAGCAGTTCTTC
-	TRBV5-5	-	TRBJ1-3	CASSLTGTSGNTIYF	TGTGCCAGCAGTTTAACAGGGACCTCTGGAAACACCATATATTTT
-	TRBV5-1	TRBD1	TRBJ2-3	CASSLSVQGSTDTQYF	TGCGCCAGCAGCTTATCTGTACAGGGGAGCACAGATACGCAGTATTTT
-	TRBV5-1	-	TRBJ2-3	CASSLAGIDTQYF	TGCGCCAGCAGCTTGGCGGGGATAGATACGCAGTATTTT